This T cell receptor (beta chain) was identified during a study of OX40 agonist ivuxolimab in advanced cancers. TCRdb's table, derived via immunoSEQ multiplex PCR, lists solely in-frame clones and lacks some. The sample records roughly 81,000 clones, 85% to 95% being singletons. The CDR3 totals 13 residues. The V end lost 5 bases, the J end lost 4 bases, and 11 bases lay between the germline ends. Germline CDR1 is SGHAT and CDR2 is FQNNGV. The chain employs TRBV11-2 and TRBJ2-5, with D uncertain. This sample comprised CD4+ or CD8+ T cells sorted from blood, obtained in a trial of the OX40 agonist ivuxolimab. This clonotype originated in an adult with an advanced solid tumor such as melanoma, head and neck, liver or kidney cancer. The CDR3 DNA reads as TGTGCCAGCAGCCCCGAATCGGGAGAGACCCAGTACTTC. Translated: CASSPESGETQYF.